This T cell receptor beta chain was observed in a study of identical twins. This clonotype was observed a few times. TCRdb re-analysed the 5' RACE reads in MiXCR, keeping a single row per CDR3 protein. The sample consists of about 730,000 distinct CDR3 sequences, 21% of them appearing once. V was cut by 3 bases and J by 0 bases, with 9 bases left in between. The CDR3 runs 13 residues. The V gene's germline CDR1 is DFQATT and CDR2 SNEGSKA (reference sequence). This same sample was also taken into another study, of T cells expressing NK-cell markers. That paper notes: Underlying the TCR beta repertoires were sorted CD3+CD56+NKG2C+, CD3+CD56+NKG2C- and CD3+CD56-NKG2C+ T cells. Several experiments added an anti-gamma-delta TCR antibody to sort only alpha-beta TCR T cells.

The sequenced material came from PBMCs. This TCR came from a woman aged 18-29 years in good health. The chain employs TRBV20-1 and TRBJ2-7, with D unclear. The CDR3 loop reads CSASNGVSYEQYF. For the CDR3, the DNA is TGCAGTGCTAGCAATGGAGTCTCCTACGAGCAGTACTTC.